Detailed here is one TCR beta chain. Profiling relied on immunoSEQ multiplex PCR, and the TCRdb table lists in-frame clones only, not all of them. The profile covers over 80,000 clones, with roughly nine tenths appearing a single time and 1.1% taken by the ten largest. V dropped 3 bases and J dropped 3 bases, with 11 bases sitting between them. The CDR3 runs to 14 residues. Looked up from germline, CDR1 is SGHTA and CDR2 is FQGNSA. The data originate from a study of OX40 agonist ivuxolimab in advanced cancers. The chain employs TRBV7-2 and TRBJ1-2; perhaps TRBD1 as D (6 bases). The sample here was CD4+ or CD8+ T cells sorted from blood, taken in a trial of the OX40 agonist ivuxolimab. The sequence came from an adult with an advanced solid tumor such as melanoma, head and neck, liver or kidney cancer. This chain's CDR3 is CASSFQQGHYGYTF. The CDR3 coding sequence is TGTGCCAGCAGCTTCCAACAGGGTCACTATGGCTACACCTTC.